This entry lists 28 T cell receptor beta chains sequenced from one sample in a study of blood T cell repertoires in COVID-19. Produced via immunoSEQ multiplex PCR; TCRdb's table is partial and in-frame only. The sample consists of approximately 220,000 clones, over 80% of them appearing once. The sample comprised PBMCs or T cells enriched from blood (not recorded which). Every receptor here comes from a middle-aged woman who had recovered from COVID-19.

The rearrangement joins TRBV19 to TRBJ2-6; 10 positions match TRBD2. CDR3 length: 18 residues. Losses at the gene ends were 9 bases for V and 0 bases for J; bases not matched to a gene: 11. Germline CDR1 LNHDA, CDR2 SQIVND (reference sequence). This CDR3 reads CASSGTSAMSSGANVLTF. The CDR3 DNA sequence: TGTGCCAGCAGCGGGACTAGCGCGATGAGCTCTGGGGCCAACGTCCTGACTTTC.

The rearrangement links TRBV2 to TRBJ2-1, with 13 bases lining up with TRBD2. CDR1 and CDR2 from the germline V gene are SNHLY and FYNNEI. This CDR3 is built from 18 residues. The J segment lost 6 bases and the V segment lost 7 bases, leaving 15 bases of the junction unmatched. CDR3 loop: CASIGLAGVVGLSNEQFF. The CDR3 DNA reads TGTGCCAGCATTGGACTAGCGGGAGTGGTAGGGTTGAGCAATGAGCAGTTCTTC.

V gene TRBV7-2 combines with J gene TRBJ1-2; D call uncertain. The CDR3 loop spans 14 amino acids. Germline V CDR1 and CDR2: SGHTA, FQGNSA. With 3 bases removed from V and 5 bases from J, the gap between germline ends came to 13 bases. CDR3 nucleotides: TGTGCCAGCAGCTTCGGGTCCGTACTGTATGGCTACACCTTC. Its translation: CASSFGSVLYGYTF. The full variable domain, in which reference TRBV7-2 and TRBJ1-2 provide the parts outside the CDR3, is GAGVSQSPSNKVTEKGKDVELRCDPISGHTALYWYRQSLGQGLEFLIYFQGNSAPDKSGLPSDRFSAERTGGSVSTLTIQRTQQEDSAVYLCASSFGSVLYGYTFGSGTRLTVV.

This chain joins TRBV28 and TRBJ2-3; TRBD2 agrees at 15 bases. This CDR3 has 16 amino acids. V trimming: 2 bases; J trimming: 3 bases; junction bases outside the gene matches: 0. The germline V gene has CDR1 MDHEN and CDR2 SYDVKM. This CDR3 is CASSLGTSGGTDTQYF. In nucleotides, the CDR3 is TGTGCCAGCAGTTTAGGGACTAGCGGGGGGACAGATACGCAGTATTTT.

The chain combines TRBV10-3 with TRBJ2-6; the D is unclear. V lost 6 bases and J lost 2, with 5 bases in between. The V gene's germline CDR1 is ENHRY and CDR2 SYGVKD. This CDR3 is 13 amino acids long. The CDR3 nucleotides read TGTGCCATCAGCCCTGCTGGGGCCAACGTCCTGACTTTC. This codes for CAISPAGANVLTF.

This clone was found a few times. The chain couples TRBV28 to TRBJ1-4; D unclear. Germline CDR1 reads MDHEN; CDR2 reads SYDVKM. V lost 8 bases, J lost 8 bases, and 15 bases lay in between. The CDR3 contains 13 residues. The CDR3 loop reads CASLSAGSEKLFF. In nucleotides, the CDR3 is TGTGCCAGCCTCTCCGCGGGTTCCGAAAAACTGTTTTTT. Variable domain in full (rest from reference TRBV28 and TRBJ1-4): DVKVTQSSRYLVKRTGEKVFLECVQDMDHENMFWYRQDPGLGLRLIYFSYDVKMKEKGDIPEGYSVSREKKERFSLILESASTNQTSMYLCASLSAGSEKLFFGSGTQLSVL.

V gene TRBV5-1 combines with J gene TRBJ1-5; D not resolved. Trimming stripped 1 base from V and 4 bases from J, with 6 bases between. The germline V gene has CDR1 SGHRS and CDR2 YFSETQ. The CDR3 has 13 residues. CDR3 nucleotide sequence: TGCGCCAGCAGCTTGTCCCCAAATCAGCCCCAGCATTTT. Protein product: CASSLSPNQPQHF.

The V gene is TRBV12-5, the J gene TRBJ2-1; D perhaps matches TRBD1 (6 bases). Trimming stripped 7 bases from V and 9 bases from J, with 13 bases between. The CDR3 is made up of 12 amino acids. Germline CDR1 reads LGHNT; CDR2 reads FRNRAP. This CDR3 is CASALLGGEQFF. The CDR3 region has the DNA TGTGCTAGTGCACTCCTAGGGGGTGAGCAGTTCTTC.

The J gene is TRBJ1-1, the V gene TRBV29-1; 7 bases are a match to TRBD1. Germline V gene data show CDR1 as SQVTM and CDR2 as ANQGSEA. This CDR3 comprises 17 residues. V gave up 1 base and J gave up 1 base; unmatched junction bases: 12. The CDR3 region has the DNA TGCAGCGTTGAAGGGAGACAGGGTTCGGTTAAGAACACTGAAGCTTTCTTT. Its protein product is CSVEGRQGSVKNTEAFF.

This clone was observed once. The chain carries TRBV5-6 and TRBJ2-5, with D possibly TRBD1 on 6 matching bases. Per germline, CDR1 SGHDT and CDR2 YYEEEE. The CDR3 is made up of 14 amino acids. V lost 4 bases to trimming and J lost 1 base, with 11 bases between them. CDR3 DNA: TGTGCCAGCAGCACCAGGGGAAGCCAAGAGACCCAGTACTTC. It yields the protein CASSTRGSQETQYF.

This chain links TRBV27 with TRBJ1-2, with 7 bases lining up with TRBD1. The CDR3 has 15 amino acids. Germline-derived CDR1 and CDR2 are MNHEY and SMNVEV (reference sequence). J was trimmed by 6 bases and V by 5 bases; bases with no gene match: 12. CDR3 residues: CASSRKGTATDGYTF. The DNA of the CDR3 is TGTGCCAGCAGTCGTAAAGGGACAGCGACCGATGGCTACACCTTC.

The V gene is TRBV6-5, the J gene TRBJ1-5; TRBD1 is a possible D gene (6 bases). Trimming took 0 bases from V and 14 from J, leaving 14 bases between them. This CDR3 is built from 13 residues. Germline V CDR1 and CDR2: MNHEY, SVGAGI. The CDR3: CASSYSGAGSEHF. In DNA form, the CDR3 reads TGTGCCAGCAGTTACTCGGGGGCAGGCTCAGAGCATTTT.

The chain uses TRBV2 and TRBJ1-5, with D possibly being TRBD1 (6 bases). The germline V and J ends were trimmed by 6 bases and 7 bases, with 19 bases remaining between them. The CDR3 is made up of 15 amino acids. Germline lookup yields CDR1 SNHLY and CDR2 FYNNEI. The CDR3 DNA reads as TGTGCCAGCAGGGATACGGAGGGGGGGCGACAGCCCCAGCATTTT. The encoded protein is CASRDTEGGRQPQHF. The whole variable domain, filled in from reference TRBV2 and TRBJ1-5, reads EPEVTQTPSHQVTQMGQEVILRCVPISNHLYFYWYRQILGQKVEFLVSFYNNEISEKSEIFDDQFSVERPDGSNFTLKIRSTKLEDSAMYFCASRDTEGGRQPQHFGDGTRLSIL.

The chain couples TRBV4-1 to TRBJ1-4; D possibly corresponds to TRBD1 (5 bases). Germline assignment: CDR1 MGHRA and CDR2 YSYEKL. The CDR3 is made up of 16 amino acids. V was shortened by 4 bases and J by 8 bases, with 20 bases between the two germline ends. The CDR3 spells CASSPDTGGEGEKLFF. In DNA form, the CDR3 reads TGCGCCAGCAGCCCCGACACGGGGGGGGAAGGGGAAAAACTGTTTTTT.

The CDR3 here is CASSPSGGSYNEQFF. CDR3 coding DNA: TGTGCCAGCAGTCCGTCGGGGGGCTCCTACAATGAGCAGTTCTTC. V gene TRBV6-2 or TRBV6-3 combines with J gene TRBJ2-1; 7 bases line up with TRBD2. CDR3 size: 15 residues. The V segment lost 5 bases and the J segment 0 bases; nucleotides outside the gene matches: 4. Germline CDR1 is MNHEY and CDR2 is SVGEGT.

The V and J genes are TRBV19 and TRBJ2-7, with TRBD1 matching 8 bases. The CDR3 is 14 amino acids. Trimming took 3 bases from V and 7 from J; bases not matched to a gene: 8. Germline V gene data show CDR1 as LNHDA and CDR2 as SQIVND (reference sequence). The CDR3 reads CASSILLTGGEQYF. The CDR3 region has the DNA TGTGCCAGTAGTATTCTCCTTACAGGGGGAGAGCAGTACTTC.

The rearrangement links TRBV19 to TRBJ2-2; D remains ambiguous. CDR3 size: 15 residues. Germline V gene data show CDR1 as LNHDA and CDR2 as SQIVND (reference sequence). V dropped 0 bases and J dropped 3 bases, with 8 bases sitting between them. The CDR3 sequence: CASSIEAQYTGELFF. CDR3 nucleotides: TGTGCCAGTAGTATAGAGGCACAGTACACCGGGGAGCTGTTTTTT.

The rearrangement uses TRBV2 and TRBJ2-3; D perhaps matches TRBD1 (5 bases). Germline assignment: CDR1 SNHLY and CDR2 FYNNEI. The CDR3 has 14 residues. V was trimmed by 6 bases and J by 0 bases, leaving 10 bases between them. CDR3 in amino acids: CASRKGVSTDTQYF. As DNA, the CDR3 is TGTGCCAGCAGGAAAGGGGTCAGCACAGATACGCAGTATTTT.

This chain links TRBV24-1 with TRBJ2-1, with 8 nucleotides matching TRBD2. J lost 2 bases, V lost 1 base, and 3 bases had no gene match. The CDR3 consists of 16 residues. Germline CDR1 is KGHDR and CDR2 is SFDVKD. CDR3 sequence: CATSDLGAGAYNEQFF. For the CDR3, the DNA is TGTGCCACCAGTGATTTAGGAGCGGGAGCCTACAATGAGCAGTTCTTC.

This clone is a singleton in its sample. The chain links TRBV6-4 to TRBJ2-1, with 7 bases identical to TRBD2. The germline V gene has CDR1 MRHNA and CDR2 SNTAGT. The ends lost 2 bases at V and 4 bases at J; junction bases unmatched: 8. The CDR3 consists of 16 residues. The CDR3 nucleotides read TGTGCCAGCAGTGACCTCGGGGAGGGCGGTTACAATGAGCAGTTCTTC. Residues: CASSDLGEGGYNEQFF.

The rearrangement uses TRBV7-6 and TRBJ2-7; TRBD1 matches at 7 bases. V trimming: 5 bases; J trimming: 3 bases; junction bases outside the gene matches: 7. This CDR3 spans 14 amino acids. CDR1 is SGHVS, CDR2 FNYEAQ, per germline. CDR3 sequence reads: CASSARQGGYEQYF. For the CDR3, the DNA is TGTGCCAGCAGCGCCCGACAGGGCGGCTACGAGCAGTACTTC.

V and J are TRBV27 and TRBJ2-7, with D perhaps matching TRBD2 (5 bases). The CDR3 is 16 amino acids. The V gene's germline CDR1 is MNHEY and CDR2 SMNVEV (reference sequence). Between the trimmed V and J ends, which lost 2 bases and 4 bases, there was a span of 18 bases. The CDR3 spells CASSLIAERRKYEQYF. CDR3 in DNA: TGTGCCAGCAGTTTAATCGCGGAGAGGAGGAAATACGAGCAGTACTTC.

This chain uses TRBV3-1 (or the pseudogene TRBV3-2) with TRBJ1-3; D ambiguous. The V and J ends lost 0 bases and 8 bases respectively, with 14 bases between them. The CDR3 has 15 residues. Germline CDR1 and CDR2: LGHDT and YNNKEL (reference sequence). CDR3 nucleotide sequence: TGTGCCAGCAGCCAAGATCGGTCAGGCAGGCACACCATATATTTT. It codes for CASSQDRSGRHTIYF.

In DNA form, the CDR3 reads TGTGCCAGCAGCTCCATTGCTGGGGCCAACGTCCTGACTTTC. As protein: CASSSIAGANVLTF. This chain joins TRBV7-8 and TRBJ2-6; D ambiguous. V was cut by 4 bases and J by 2 bases, with 6 bases left in between. This CDR3 has 14 residues. In germline, CDR1 is SGHVS, CDR2 FQNEAQ. The full variable domain, rest sourced from reference TRBV7-8 and TRBJ2-6, is GAGVSQSPRYKVAKRGQDVALRCDPISGHVSLFWYQQALGQGPEFLTYFQNEAQLDKSGLPSDRFFAERPEGSVSTLKIQRTQQEDSAVYLCASSSIAGANVLTFGAGSRLTVL.

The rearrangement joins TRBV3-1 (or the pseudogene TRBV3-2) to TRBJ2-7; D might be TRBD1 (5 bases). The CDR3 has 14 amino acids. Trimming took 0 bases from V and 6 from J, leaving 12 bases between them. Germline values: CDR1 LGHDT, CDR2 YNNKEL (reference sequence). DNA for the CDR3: TGTGCCAGCAGCCAAGATTGGGGCAACCCCGAGCAGTACTTC. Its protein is CASSQDWGNPEQYF.

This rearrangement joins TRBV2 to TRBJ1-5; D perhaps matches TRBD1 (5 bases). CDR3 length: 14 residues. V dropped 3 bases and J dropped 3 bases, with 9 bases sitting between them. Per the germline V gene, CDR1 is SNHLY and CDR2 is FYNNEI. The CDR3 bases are TGTGCCAGCAGTGATAAGACAGACAATCAGCCCCAGCATTTT. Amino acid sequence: CASSDKTDNQPQHF.

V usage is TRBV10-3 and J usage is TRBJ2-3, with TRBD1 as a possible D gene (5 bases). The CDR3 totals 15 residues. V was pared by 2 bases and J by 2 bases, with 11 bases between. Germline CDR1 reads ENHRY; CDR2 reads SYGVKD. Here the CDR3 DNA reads TGTGCCATCAGTGAGAGGGCGACAGACACAGATACGCAGTATTTT. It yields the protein CAISERATDTDTQYF.

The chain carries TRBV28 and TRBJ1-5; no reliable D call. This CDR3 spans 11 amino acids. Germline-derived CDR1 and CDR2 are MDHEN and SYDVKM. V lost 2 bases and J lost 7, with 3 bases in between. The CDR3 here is CASSLEQPQHF. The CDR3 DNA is TGTGCCAGCAGTTTAGAGCAGCCCCAGCATTTT. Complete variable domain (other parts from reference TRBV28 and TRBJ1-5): DVKVTQSSRYLVKRTGEKVFLECVQDMDHENMFWYRQDPGLGLRLIYFSYDVKMKEKGDIPEGYSVSREKKERFSLILESASTNQTSMYLCASSLEQPQHFGDGTRLSIL.